This T cell receptor beta chain appears in the sequencing data of a study of T cells after somatic rescue of genetic block. With regard to this clone: Relative to the germline gene, one junction end is altered; a read error may explain this.

Measured with immunoSEQ multiplex PCR; TCRdb has only the in-frame clones, and not every one. The table shows about 110,000 clones, with under 95% occurring only once. This TCR was recovered from a woman under 30. The sequenced sample was peripheral blood mononuclear cells (PBMCs).

The CDR3 sequence: CASIPGGSDNEQFF. In DNA, the CDR3 is TGTGCCAGCATCCCGGGGGGCTCCGACAATGAGCAGTTCTTC. The chain combines TRBV28 with TRBJ2-1; the D gene is possibly TRBD2 (7 bases). Looked up from germline, CDR1 is MDHEN and CDR2 is SYDVKM. The CDR3 sequence is 14 residues long.